The 2 T cell receptor beta chains reported below all come from one sample, sequenced in a study of blood T cells in healthy people across ages. With a J-beta primer mix and a sample-barcoded 5' primer, a second PCR ran roughly 6 to 12 cycles. Using its own MiXCR run on the 5' RACE reads, TCRdb lists one record per CDR3 protein. Among some 1,800,000 distinct CDR3 sequences listed, 39% were seen once. The sample was blood. The receptors come from a human donor in good health.

The rearrangement uses TRBV12-3 or TRBV12-4 and TRBJ1-2; D possibly corresponds to TRBD1 (5 bases). The CDR3 loop spans 14 amino acids. V shed 3 bases and J shed 6 bases, with 14 bases lying between them. The DNA of the CDR3 is TGTGCCAGCAGTTTTCTGGGCAGGGAGAATGGCTACACCTTC. It is translated as CASSFLGRENGYTF.

V usage is TRBV21-1 and J usage is TRBJ2-1. TRBV21-1 is designated a pseudogene. The CDR3 sequence is 14 residues long. The chain's CDR3 is CASSNKSSYNEQFF. The CDR3 bases are TGTGCCAGCAGCAATAAGTCCTCCTACAATGAGCAGTTCTTC.